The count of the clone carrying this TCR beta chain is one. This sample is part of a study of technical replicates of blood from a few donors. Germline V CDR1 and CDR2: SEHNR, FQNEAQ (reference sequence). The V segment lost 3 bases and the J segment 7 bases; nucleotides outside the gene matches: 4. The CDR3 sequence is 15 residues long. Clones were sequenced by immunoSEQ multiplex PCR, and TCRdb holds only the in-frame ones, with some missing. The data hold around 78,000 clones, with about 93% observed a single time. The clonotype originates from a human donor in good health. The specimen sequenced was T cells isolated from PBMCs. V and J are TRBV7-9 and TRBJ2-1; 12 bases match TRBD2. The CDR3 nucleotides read TGTGCCAGCAGCTTCAGGACTAGCGGGAAGAATGAGCAGTTCTTC. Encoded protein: CASSFRTSGKNEQFF.